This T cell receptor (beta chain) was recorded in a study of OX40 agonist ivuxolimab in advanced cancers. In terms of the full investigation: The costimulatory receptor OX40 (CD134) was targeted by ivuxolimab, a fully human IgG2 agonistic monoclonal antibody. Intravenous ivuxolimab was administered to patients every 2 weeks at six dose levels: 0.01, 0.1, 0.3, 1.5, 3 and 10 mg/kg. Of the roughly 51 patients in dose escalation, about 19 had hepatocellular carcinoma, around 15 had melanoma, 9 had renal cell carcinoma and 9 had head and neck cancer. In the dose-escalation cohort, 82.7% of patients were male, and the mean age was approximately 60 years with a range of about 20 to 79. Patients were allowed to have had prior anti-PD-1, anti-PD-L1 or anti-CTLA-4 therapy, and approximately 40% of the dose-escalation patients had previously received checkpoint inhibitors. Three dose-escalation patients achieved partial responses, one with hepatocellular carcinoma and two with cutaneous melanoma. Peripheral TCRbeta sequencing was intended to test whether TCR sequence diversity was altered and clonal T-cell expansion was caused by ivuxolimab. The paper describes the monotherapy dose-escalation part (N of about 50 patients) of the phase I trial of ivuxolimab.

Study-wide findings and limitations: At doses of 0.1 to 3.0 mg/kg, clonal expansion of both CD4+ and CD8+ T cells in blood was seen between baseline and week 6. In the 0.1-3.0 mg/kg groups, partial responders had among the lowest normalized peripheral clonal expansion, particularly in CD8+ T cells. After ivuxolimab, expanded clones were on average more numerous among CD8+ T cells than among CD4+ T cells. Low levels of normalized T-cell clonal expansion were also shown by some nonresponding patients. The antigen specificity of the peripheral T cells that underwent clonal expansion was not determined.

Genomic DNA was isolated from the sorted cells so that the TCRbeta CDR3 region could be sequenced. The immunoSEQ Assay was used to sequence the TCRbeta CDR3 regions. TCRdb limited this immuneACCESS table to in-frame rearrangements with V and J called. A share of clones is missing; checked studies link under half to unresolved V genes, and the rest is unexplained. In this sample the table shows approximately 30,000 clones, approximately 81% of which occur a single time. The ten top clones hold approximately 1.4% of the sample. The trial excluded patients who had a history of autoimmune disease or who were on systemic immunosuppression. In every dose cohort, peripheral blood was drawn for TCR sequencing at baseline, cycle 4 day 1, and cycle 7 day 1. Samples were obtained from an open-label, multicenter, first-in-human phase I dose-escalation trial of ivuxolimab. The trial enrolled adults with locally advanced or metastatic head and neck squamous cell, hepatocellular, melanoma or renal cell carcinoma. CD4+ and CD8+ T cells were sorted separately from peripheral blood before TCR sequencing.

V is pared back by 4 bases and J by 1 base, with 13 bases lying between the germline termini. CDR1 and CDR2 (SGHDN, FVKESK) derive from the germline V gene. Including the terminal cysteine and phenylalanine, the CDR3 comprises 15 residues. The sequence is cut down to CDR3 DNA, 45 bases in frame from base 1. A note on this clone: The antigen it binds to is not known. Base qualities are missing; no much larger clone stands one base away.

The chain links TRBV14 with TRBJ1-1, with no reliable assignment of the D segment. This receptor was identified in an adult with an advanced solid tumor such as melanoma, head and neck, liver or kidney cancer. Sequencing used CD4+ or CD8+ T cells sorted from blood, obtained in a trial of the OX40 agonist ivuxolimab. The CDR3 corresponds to CASSPTGRGNTEAFF. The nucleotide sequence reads TGTGCCAGCAGCCCCACCGGTCGGGGGAACACTGAAGCTTTCTTT.